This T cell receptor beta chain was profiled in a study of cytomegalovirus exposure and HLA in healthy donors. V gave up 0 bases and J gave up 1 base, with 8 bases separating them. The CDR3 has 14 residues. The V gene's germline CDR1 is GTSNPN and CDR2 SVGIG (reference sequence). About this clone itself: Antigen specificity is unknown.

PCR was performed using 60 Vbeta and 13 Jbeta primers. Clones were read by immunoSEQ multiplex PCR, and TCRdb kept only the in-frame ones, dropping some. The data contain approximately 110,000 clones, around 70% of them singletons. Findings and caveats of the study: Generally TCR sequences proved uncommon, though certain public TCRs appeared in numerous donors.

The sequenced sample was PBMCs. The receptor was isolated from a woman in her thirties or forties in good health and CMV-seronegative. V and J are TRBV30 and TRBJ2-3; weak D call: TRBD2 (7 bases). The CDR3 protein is CAWSVGGGTDTQYF. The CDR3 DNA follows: TGTGCCTGGAGTGTAGGGGGGGGCACAGATACGCAGTATTTT.